The 25 T cell receptor beta chains presented below share a single source sample, sequenced in a study of blood T cell repertoires in COVID-19. Profiling relied on immunoSEQ multiplex PCR, and the TCRdb table lists in-frame clones only, not all of them. The sample shows 140,000 to 150,000 clones, about 90% of them seen only once. Sequencing was done on a sample of peripheral blood. The receptors here all came from a woman aged 45-65 years with acute or convalescent COVID-19.

The chain has TRBV13 and TRBJ2-3, with D possibly TRBD2 on 6 matching bases. The CDR3 length is 15 residues. CDR1 is PRHDT, CDR2 FYEKMQ, per germline (reference sequence). V lost 4 bases to trimming and J lost 2 bases, with 13 bases between them. CDR3 sequence: CASSYRDSLTDTQYF. The CDR3, as DNA: TGTGCCAGCAGCTACCGGGACTCTCTCACAGATACGCAGTATTTT. The whole variable domain, filled in from reference TRBV13 and TRBJ2-3, reads AAGVIQSPRHLIKEKRETATLKCYPIPRHDTVYWYQQGPGQDPQFLISFYEKMQSDKGSIPDRFSAQQFSDYHSELNMSSLELGDSALYFCASSYRDSLTDTQYFGPGTRLTVL.

The chain links TRBV7-2 to TRBJ2-2; TRBD2 matches 12 bases. The V gene end was trimmed by 0 bases and the J gene end by 6 bases; junction bases not matched to a gene: 2. In germline, CDR1 is SGHTA, CDR2 FQGNSA. This CDR3 spans 16 amino acids. The CDR3 reads CASSLAASGRAGELFF. The CDR3 nucleotides read TGTGCCAGCAGCTTAGCGGCTAGCGGGAGGGCCGGGGAGCTGTTTTTT. The full variable domain, with the rest looked up from reference TRBV7-2 and TRBJ2-2, is GAGVSQSPSNKVTEKGKDVELRCDPISGHTALYWYRQSLGQGLEFLIYFQGNSAPDKSGLPSDRFSAERTGGSVSTLTIQRTQQEDSAVYLCASSLAASGRAGELFFGEGSRLTVL.

The rearrangement uses TRBV12-3 or TRBV12-4 and TRBJ1-3; D not certain. V was cut by 10 bases and J by 0 bases, with 7 bases left in between. This CDR3 spans 12 amino acids. This chain's CDR3 is CATGSSGNTIYF. CDR3 coding DNA: TGTGCCACTGGCAGCTCTGGAAACACCATATATTTT.

This chain connects TRBV28 to TRBJ2-5; tentatively, D is TRBD1 (5 bases). The V and J ends lost 8 bases and 3 bases respectively, with 19 bases between them. Germline CDR1 is MDHEN and CDR2 is SYDVKM. This CDR3 is 15 amino acids long. The CDR3 DNA reads as TGTGCCAGCCTCAGGGCGTTCGGATCAAAAGAGACCCAGTACTTC. Its protein product is CASLRAFGSKETQYF.

V is TRBV5-6 and J is TRBJ2-1; 7 positions agree with TRBD2. CDR1 is SGHDT, CDR2 YYEEEE, per germline. V lost 0 bases, J lost 8 bases, and 2 bases stayed unmatched. The CDR3 has 13 amino acids. Here the CDR3 reads CASSLVAGDEQFF. The CDR3 DNA is TGTGCCAGCAGCTTGGTTGCGGGAGATGAGCAGTTCTTC.

The chain is built from TRBV24-1 and TRBJ2-1; D not resolved. This CDR3 is built from 15 residues. Germline V gene sequence: CDR1 KGHDR, CDR2 SFDVKD. V shed 7 bases and J shed 4 bases, with 16 bases lying between them. The CDR3 reads CATSPPRRFYNEQFF. The CDR3, as DNA: TGTGCCACCAGCCCCCCTAGGCGGTTTTACAATGAGCAGTTCTTC.

The rearrangement uses TRBV4-2 and TRBJ1-3; 9 bases align to TRBD1. In germline, CDR1 is LGHNA, CDR2 YNFKEQ. There are 17 residues in the CDR3. After removal of 1 base from V and 0 bases from J, the junction contained 4 bases not matched to a gene. This chain's CDR3 is CASSQAEGQGSGNTIYF. In nucleotides, the CDR3 is TGTGCCAGCAGCCAAGCGGAGGGACAGGGCTCTGGAAACACCATATATTTT.

This clone showed up just a few times. The chain couples TRBV14 to TRBJ2-5; 7 bases align to TRBD1. In germline, CDR1 is SGHDN, CDR2 FVKESK. This CDR3 comprises 16 residues. Germline trimming cut 3 bases from V and 2 bases from J; bases unmatched to any gene: 9. CDR3 in amino acids: CASSQTGMRTQETQYF. In DNA form, the CDR3 reads TGTGCCAGCAGCCAGACAGGGATGAGGACACAAGAGACCCAGTACTTC.

The V call is TRBV6-5, the J call TRBJ1-5, with 7 bases identical to TRBD1. Germline CDR1 MNHEY, CDR2 SVGAGI. The CDR3 extends over 15 amino acids. V lost 6 bases and J lost 7; bases outside the gene matches: 12. This chain's CDR3 is CASRGQAAGSQPQHF. The CDR3 DNA is TGTGCCAGCAGAGGACAGGCCGCAGGGTCCCAGCCCCAGCATTTT.

The chain joins TRBV28 to TRBJ1-2; tentatively, D is TRBD1 (5 bases). Germline CDR1 is MDHEN and CDR2 is SYDVKM. The CDR3 contains 14 residues. V was clipped by 8 bases and J by 7 bases, with 20 bases between them. CDR3 sequence reads: CASGQQAGLGGYTF. The CDR3 DNA reads as TGTGCCAGCGGGCAACAGGCGGGGCTCGGTGGCTACACCTTC.

The rearrangement links TRBV4-2 to TRBJ2-5; 9 bases match TRBD1. There are 14 residues in the CDR3. CDR1 is LGHNA and CDR2 is YNFKEQ in the germline V gene. V shed 4 bases and J 3 bases; nucleotides not matched to a gene: 3. The CDR3 spells CASSPGTGKETQYF. The DNA of the CDR3 is TGTGCCAGCAGCCCCGGGACAGGGAAAGAGACCCAGTACTTC.

The chain links TRBV28 to TRBJ2-3, with 7 bases that match TRBD2. CDR1 and CDR2 from the germline V gene are MDHEN and SYDVKM. The CDR3 contains 15 residues. V trimming: 2 bases; J trimming: 6 bases; junction bases outside the gene matches: 8. The CDR3 sequence is CASSLGAGEGDTQYF. Written as DNA, the CDR3 is TGTGCCAGCAGTTTAGGGGCGGGAGAGGGGGATACGCAGTATTTT.

In this sample, this clone turned up once. The rearrangement links TRBV14 to TRBJ1-1; 7 nucleotides line up with TRBD1. The V segment lost 5 bases and the J segment 5 bases; nucleotides outside the gene matches: 20. The germline V gene has CDR1 SGHDN and CDR2 FVKESK. This CDR3 has 18 amino acids. CDR3 bases: TGTGCCAGCAGCAGAGAACACAGGGGTTTTGAACTTGTGACTGAAGCTTTCTTT. This encodes CASSREHRGFELVTEAFF.

The V and J genes are TRBV5-1 and TRBJ2-1; 7 nucleotides match TRBD2. CDR1 SGHRS and CDR2 YFSETQ come from the germline V gene. J was trimmed by 4 bases and V by 0 bases; bases with no gene match: 10. CDR3 length: 17 amino acids. CDR3 amino acids: CASSLGPLAAGYNEQFF. The CDR3 DNA sequence: TGCGCCAGCAGCTTGGGACCTCTAGCGGCCGGTTACAATGAGCAGTTCTTC.

The J gene is TRBJ1-2, the V gene TRBV9; D is ambiguous. CDR3 length equals 13 residues. Germline CDR1 reads SGDLS; CDR2 reads YYNGEE. V was pared by 7 bases and J by 8 bases, with 18 bases between. This CDR3 is CASSIVQDRGYTF. The CDR3 DNA sequence: TGTGCCAGCTCCATCGTCCAGGATCGGGGCTACACCTTC.

This clone was counted a single time. The gene calls are TRBV27 and TRBJ1-4; 9 nucleotides align to TRBD1. Unmatched junction bases numbered 9, after V lost 5 bases and J lost 8 bases. Germline V CDR1 and CDR2: MNHEY, SMNVEV (reference sequence). The CDR3 is 15 residues long. The CDR3 loop reads CASSPRTGAEEKLFF. The CDR3 nucleotides are TGTGCCAGCAGTCCAAGGACAGGGGCGGAAGAAAAACTGTTTTTT. Filled out from reference TRBV27 and TRBJ1-4, the complete variable domain reads EAQVTQNPRYLITVTGKKLTVTCSQNMNHEYMSWYRQDPGLGLRQIYYSMNVEVTDKGDVPEGYKVSRKEKRNFPLILESPSPNQTSLYFCASSPRTGAEEKLFFGSGTQLSVL.

The chain couples TRBV7-9 to TRBJ1-4; D is perhaps TRBD1 (5 bases). This CDR3 is 14 amino acids long. The germline CDR1 and CDR2 sequences are SEHNR and FQNEAQ (reference sequence). V was trimmed by 5 bases and J by 8 bases, leaving 15 bases between them. CDR3 sequence: CASSPSGGDEKLFF. The DNA of the CDR3 is TGTGCCAGCAGCCCATCAGGAGGGGACGAAAAACTGTTTTTT.

The chain is built from TRBV7-8 and TRBJ2-7; 8 nucleotides agree with TRBD2. The germline V gene has CDR1 SGHVS and CDR2 FQNEAQ. V gave up 4 bases and J gave up 9 bases; unmatched junction bases: 5. The length of the CDR3 is 12 residues. CDR3 in DNA: TGTGCCAGCAGCTCCTCGGGGGGGGCGCAGTACTTC. It is translated as CASSSSGGAQYF. The variable domain in full, completed from reference TRBV7-8 and TRBJ2-7, reads GAGVSQSPRYKVAKRGQDVALRCDPISGHVSLFWYQQALGQGPEFLTYFQNEAQLDKSGLPSDRFFAERPEGSVSTLKIQRTQQEDSAVYLCASSSSGGAQYFGPGTRLTVT.

The rearrangement links TRBV5-4 to TRBJ2-5; 7 bases are a match to TRBD2. CDR3 length: 15 residues. The V segment lost 4 bases and the J segment 3 bases; nucleotides outside the gene matches: 9. Germline values: CDR1 SGHNT, CDR2 YYREEE (reference sequence). CDR3 residues: CASSDARGVKETQYF. In DNA, the CDR3 is TGTGCCAGCAGCGACGCACGGGGGGTCAAAGAGACCCAGTACTTC.

The J gene is TRBJ2-5, the V gene TRBV6-2 or TRBV6-3; D ambiguous. The CDR3 consists of 15 residues. Germline CDR1 reads MNHEY; CDR2 reads SVGEGT. Between the trimmed V and J ends, which lost 6 bases and 2 bases, there was a span of 16 bases. CDR3: CASSPRVFLQETQYF. The CDR3 nucleotides are TGTGCCAGCAGCCCTCGGGTCTTTCTACAAGAGACCCAGTACTTC.

The genes are TRBV5-6 and TRBJ1-5; TRBD1 matches at 8 bases. With 6 bases clipped from V and 9 bases from J, the junction kept 11 bases outside the gene matches. The CDR3 is made up of 14 amino acids. Germline V gene data show CDR1 as SGHDT and CDR2 as YYEEEE. The CDR3: CASTRTGLRGPQHF. The CDR3 nucleotides read TGTGCCAGCACCCGGACAGGGCTAAGGGGGCCCCAGCATTTT.

The chain couples TRBV7-9 to TRBJ1-1; tentatively, D is TRBD1 (6 bases). This CDR3 is 13 amino acids long. V was cut by 5 bases and J by 10 bases, with 17 bases left in between. The germline V gene encodes CDR1 SEHNR and CDR2 FQNEAQ (reference sequence). CDR3 sequence: CASSEESGGRAFF. The CDR3, as DNA: TGTGCCAGCAGCGAAGAGTCCGGGGGGCGAGCTTTCTTT.

The chain uses TRBV3-1 (or the pseudogene TRBV3-2) and TRBJ2-1, with D unclear. V dropped 4 bases and J dropped 6 bases, with 13 bases sitting between them. Looked up from germline, CDR1 is LGHDT and CDR2 is YNNKEL (reference sequence). The CDR3 is made up of 14 amino acids. In DNA form, the CDR3 reads TGTGCCAGCAGCCCCAGTGGTGGCGGCAATGAGCAGTTCTTC. This translates into CASSPSGGGNEQFF.

V and J are TRBV5-1 and TRBJ2-1; 11 bases map to TRBD2. Unmatched junction bases numbered 4, after V lost 4 bases and J lost 4 bases. The CDR3 is 15 residues long. Germline V gives CDR1 SGHRS, CDR2 YFSETQ. CDR3 sequence: CASSAGTSGYNEQFF. The CDR3 DNA reads TGCGCCAGCAGCGCCGGGACTAGCGGTTACAATGAGCAGTTCTTC.

This clone was counted a few times. The chain uses TRBV5-6 and TRBJ1-6; TRBD1 agrees at 7 bases. The trim removed 5 bases at V and 2 bases at J, leaving 10 bases unmatched. The V gene's germline CDR1 is SGHDT and CDR2 YYEEEE. This CDR3 has 17 amino acids. In DNA form, the CDR3 reads TGTGCCAGCAGTACCCGACAGGGAGGCACCTATAATTCACCCCTCCACTTT. Translated: CASSTRQGGTYNSPLHF.